This T cell receptor beta chain was sequenced during a study of patients and donors after allogeneic stem cell transplantation. In TCRdb, the RT-PCR reads were re-called with MiXCR into one record per CDR3 protein. This table has some 880,000 distinct CDR3 sequences, about a sixth appearing once. This CDR3 region has 16 residues. V shed 7 bases and J 10 bases; nucleotides not matched to a gene: 16. Germline V gene lookup returns CDR1 SNHLY and CDR2 FYNNEI. Sequenced sample: blood, either unsorted or a sorted T cell fraction (not recorded which). This clonotype originated in a human donor who was either an allogeneic HSCT recipient or a stem cell or donor lymphocyte infusion donor (not recorded which). It is not recorded whose cells these are; they may come from a transplant donor. V is TRBV2 and J is TRBJ1-6; 7 bases match TRBD1. CDR3 amino acids: CASKRTQRQGKSPLHF. The CDR3 DNA follows: TGTGCCAGCAAGCGTACCCAGAGACAGGGAAAATCACCCCTCCACTTT.